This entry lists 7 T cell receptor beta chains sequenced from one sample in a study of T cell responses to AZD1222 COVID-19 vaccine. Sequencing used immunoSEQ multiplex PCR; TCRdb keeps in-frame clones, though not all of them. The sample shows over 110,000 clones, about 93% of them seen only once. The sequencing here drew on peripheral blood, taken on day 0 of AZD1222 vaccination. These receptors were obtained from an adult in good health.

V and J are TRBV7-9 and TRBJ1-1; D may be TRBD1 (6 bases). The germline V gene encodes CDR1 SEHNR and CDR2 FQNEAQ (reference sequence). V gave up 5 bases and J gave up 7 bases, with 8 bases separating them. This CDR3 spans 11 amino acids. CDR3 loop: CASSIGGEAFF. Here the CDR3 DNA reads TGTGCCAGCAGCATAGGGGGTGAAGCTTTCTTT.

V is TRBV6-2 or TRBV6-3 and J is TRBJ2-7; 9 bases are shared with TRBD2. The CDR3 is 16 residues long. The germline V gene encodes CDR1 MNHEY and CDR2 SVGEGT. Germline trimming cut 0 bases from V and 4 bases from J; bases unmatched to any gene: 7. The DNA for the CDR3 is TGTGCCAGCAGTTACTCCCCGGGTAGCGGGAGATACGAGCAGTACTTC. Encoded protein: CASSYSPGSGRYEQYF.

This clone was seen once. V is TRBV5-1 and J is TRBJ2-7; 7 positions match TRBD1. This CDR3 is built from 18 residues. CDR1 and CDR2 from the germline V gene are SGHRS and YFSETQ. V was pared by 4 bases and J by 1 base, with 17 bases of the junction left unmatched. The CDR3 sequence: CASSTGDSWRTSSYEQYF. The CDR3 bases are TGCGCCAGCAGCACCGGGGACAGCTGGAGAACTAGTTCCTACGAGCAGTACTTC.

CDR3 nucleotide sequence: TGTGCCAGCGCCGATGGGGTTCGGGTGGGCTATGGCTACACCTTC. This encodes CASADGVRVGYGYTF. The chain uses TRBV2 and TRBJ1-2; D gene ambiguous. CDR3 length: 15 residues. CDR1 SNHLY and CDR2 FYNNEI come from the germline V gene. Trimming removed 8 bases at V and 4 bases at J, with 20 bases between.

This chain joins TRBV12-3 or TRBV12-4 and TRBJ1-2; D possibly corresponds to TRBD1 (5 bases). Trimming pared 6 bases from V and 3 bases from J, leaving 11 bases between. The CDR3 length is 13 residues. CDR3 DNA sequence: TGTGCCAGCAGGGGGGGTAATTACTATGGCTACACCTTC. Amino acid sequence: CASRGGNYYGYTF.

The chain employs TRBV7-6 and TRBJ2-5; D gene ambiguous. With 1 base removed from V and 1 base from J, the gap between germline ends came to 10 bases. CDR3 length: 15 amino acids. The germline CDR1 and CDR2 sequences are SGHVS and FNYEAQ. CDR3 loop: CASSLDPGPQETQYF. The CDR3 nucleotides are TGTGCCAGCAGCTTAGACCCGGGCCCCCAAGAGACCCAGTACTTC.

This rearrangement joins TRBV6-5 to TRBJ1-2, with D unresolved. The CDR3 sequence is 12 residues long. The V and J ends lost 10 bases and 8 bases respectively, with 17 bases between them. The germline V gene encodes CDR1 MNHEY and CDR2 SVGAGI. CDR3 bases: TGTGCCACCACCCGGCGTGGGTTGGGCTACACCTTC. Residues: CATTRRGLGYTF.